This T cell receptor (beta chain) appears in the sequencing data of a study of CD8+CD57+ T cells in acquired aplastic anemia. Trimming cost V 3 bases and J 5 bases; bases outside gene matches: 9. The CDR3 has 16 residues. Whole-study findings and limits: Patient and control CD8+ Simpson's diversity was not significantly different.

Regarding this clonotype: Its antigen is currently unknown.

Only patients with CD8+CD57+ cell expansion on flow cytometry were chosen for sequencing. The TCR beta profiling, which covered VDJ combination and CDR3 sequence, was carried out using genomic DNA as the template. Using its own MiXCR run on the reads, TCRdb lists one record per CDR3 protein. The sample records approximately 130,000 distinct CDR3 sequences, 50% to 70% being singletons. V usage is TRBV12-3 or TRBV12-4 and J usage is TRBJ2-5, with 10 bases identical to TRBD2. The sequence was collected from a human donor with aplastic anemia. Sequencing input: sorted CD4+, CD8+, or CD8+CD57+ T cells (not recorded which) from PBMCs. CDR3 sequence reads: CASSFLAGVPGETQYF. The CDR3 DNA follows: TGTGCCAGCAGTTTCCTAGCGGGGGTGCCTGGGGAGACCCAGTACTTC.